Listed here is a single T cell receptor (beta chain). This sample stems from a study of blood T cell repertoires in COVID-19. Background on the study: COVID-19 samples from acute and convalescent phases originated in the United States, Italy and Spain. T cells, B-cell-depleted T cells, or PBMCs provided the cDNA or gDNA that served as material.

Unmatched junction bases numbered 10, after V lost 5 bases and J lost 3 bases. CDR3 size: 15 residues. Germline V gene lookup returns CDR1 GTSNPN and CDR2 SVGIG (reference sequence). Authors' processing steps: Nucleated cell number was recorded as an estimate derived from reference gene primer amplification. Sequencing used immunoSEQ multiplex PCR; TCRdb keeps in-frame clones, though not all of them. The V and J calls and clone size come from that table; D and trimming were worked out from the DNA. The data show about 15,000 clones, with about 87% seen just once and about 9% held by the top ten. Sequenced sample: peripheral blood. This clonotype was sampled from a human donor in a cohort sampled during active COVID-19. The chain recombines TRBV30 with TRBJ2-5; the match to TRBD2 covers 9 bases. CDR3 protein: CAWDVPGTSKETQYF. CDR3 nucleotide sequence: TGTGCCTGGGATGTTCCGGGGACTAGCAAAGAGACCCAGTACTTC. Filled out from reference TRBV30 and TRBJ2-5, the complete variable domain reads SQTIHQWPATLVQPVGSPLSLECTVEGTSNPNLYWYRQAAGRGLQLLFYSVGIGQISSEVPQNLSASRPQDRQFILSSKKLLLSDSGFYLCAWDVPGTSKETQYFGPGTRLLVL.